A selection of T cell receptor beta chains follows, all from one sample in a study of control samples from healthy donors and cancer patients. Profiled with immunoSEQ multiplex PCR; TCRdb holds only in-frame clones, not every one. The sample carries about 92,000 clones, roughly four fifths recorded once. Material: blood. Every receptor here comes from a woman aged 55-70 years in good health. Each CDR3 is given with its conserved first and last residue. The D gene is left open where the match is weak.

TRBJ1-2,TRBD1,TRBV2,CASDRAVEGYTF,TGTGCCAGCGACAGGGCAGTAGAGGGCTACACCTTC
TRBJ1-3,TRBD1,TRBV18,CASSRDSQSSGNTIYF,TGTGCCAGCTCACGGGACAGTCAGAGCTCTGGAAACACCATATATTTT
TRBJ2-7,.,TRBV6-1,CASSERQMSYEQYF,TGTGCCAGCAGTGAGCGTCAAATGTCCTACGAGCAGTACTTC
TRBJ1-4,.,TRBV28,CASRSQGANNEKLFF,TGTGCCAGCAGGAGTCAGGGAGCAAACAATGAAAAACTGTTTTTT
TRBJ1-2,.,TRBV5-1,CASSLTTGSARSYTF,TGCGCCAGCAGCCTGACGACAGGCAGCGCGCGAAGCTACACCTTC
TRBJ2-1,TRBD2,TRBV20-1,CSASQSRLAGGSEQFF,TGCAGTGCTAGTCAGTCACGACTAGCGGGAGGAAGTGAGCAGTTCTTC
TRBJ1-2,.,TRBV7-9,CASSPGTDSNYGYTF,TGTGCCAGCAGCCCGGGGACGGATTCTAACTATGGCTACACCTTC
TRBJ2-2,.,TRBV6-6,CASSYPLANTGELFF,TGTGCCAGCAGTTACCCTCTAGCGAACACCGGGGAGCTGTTTTTT
TRBJ1-1,.,TRBV6-5,CASSYQQGLTEAFF,TGTGCCAGCAGTTACCAACAGGGACTCACTGAAGCTTTCTTT
TRBJ2-2,.,TRBV5-1,CASSLGGTNTGELFF,TGCGCCAGCAGCTTGGGGGGGACGAACACCGGGGAGCTGTTTTTT
TRBJ1-2,TRBD1,TRBV19,CASTPQGVIYGYTF,TGTGCCAGTACGCCGCAGGGGGTAATCTATGGCTACACCTTC
TRBJ2-1,.,TRBV6-5,CATENKQGNEQFF,TGTGCCACAGAAAATAAGCAGGGGAATGAGCAGTTCTTC
TRBJ2-5,TRBD2,TRBV7-2,CASSLGLAETQYF,TGTGCCAGCAGCTTAGGACTAGCGGAGACCCAGTACTTC
TRBJ2-3,TRBD1,TRBV6-5,CASSYGTGDTDTQYF,TGTGCCAGCAGTTACGGGACAGGGGACACAGATACGCAGTATTTT
TRBJ2-7,TRBD2,TRBV27,CASSWGLAGEQYF,TGTGCCAGCAGTTGGGGACTAGCGGGGGAGCAGTACTTC
TRBJ2-1,TRBD2,TRBV29-1,CSVVGLAGNEQFF,TGCAGCGTTGTGGGCCTAGCGGGGAATGAGCAGTTCTTC
TRBJ2-4,TRBD1,TRBV19,CASSIGPGTVAPKNIQYF,TGTGCCAGTAGTATAGGACCAGGGACAGTAGCGCCTAAAAACATTCAGTACTTC